This TCR beta chain was sequenced during a study of blood T cell repertoires in acute mononucleosis (dated by TCRdb to 2019 to 2021). Regarding the research as a whole: To capture the primary response, acute-phase samples were obtained within 2 weeks of when symptoms began. During acute infection, mean YVL-BR-specific and GLC-BM-specific cells made up about 2.3% and 0.99% of blood CD8 T cells. Mean blood EBV load was 3.5 to 4.5 log10 genome copies per million B cells during acute infection and 2.6 at convalescence.

Findings and caveats that apply to the study as a whole: In TCR repertoire selection for BRLF1 (YVL-BR), TCRalpha CDR3 motifs took on a dominant role, whereas TCRbeta played only a minimal one. The low acute-to-convalescent clonotype overlap might be partly explained by sampling error, because only a fraction of each donor's blood was analyzed. With only a few donors in the cohort, group averages were based on very few individuals. Persistence into convalescence was observed for only roughly 9.4% of unique acute clonotypes, yet most of the response was made up by these persisting clonotypes, and the remaining acute clonotypes were seemingly replaced by new diverse de novo clonotypes.

The time point label here, explained by the study, means: acute infectious mononucleosis, at clinical presentation within 2 weeks of symptom onset (visit 1). Over the course of primary infection, this study followed CD8 T cell responses against two immunodominant EBV epitopes, BRLF1 109 (YVL-BR) and BMLF1 280 (GLC-BM). Primary EBV infection was indicated by a positive serum heterophile antibody test and EBV viral capsid antigen-specific IgM. Magnetic positive selection (MACS) was first used to enrich total CD8 T cells from PBMCs. A FACSAria III was used to sort live CD3+ CD8+ tetramer+ cells to over 90% purity. A PE-conjugated tetramer loaded with the BRLF1 109-117 peptide was used to sort the cells. Directly ex vivo after tetramer sorting, the TCR repertoires of EBV epitope-specific CD8 T cells were deep-sequenced at acute infection and at convalescence. Donors were a few people aged about 18 to 29 with clinical acute infectious mononucleosis and laboratory evidence of primary EBV infection. Heparinized peripheral blood was collected when donors presented clinically with mononucleosis symptoms and again about 6 months afterward. PBMCs were isolated by Ficoll-Paque density gradient centrifugation.

In the case of this clone: A far more abundant clone sits one base away, making this likely a read error.

For TCR profiling, total RNA from no fewer than 10,000 sorted tetramer+ CD8 T cells was reverse transcribed into cDNA. CDR3 regions were amplified by PCR with primers annealing to V and J regions, adding unique molecular identifiers to track templates. The immunoSEQ platform, including its sequencing and error-correction standards, was used to profile TCRalpha and TCRbeta chains. For the original study's pipeline: Clonal copy numbers were corrected for sequencing and PCR errors, and CDR3s were defined per IMGT conventions. Only productive rearrangements were analyzed, using immunoSEQ Analyzer versions 2.0 and 3.0, with gene-pairing frequencies processed further in Microsoft Excel. Circos plots were used to display V-J pairings, and MEME together with a custom motifSearch program was used to find CDR3 motifs. The OLGA algorithm was used to calculate the probability of generation of TCR sequences. Clonotypes seen at both visits were designated persistent, clonotypes seen only acutely were designated nonpersistent, and clonotypes seen only at convalescence were designated de novo. An amino acid clonotype used by more than one donor was defined as a public TCR. Sourced from immuneACCESS, this table was stored by TCRdb with only in-frame sequences that have V and J called. A share of the clones is absent; for the studies checked, an unresolved V gene accounts for under half, and the remainder has no known explanation. That table supplies the V and J calls and clone size; D and trimming were determined from the DNA. A total of 6,000 to 9,000 clones appear in this sample, approximately 26% of them only once. The ten largest clones represent about 29% of the sample.

Based on the germline V gene, the CDR1 and CDR2 sequences are MDHEN and SYDVKM. Including the terminal cysteine and phenylalanine, the CDR3 comprises 15 residues. Here the CDR3 DNA is all that survives: 45 bases in frame from base 1. Recombination joined TRBV28 with TRBJ2-7; 15 nucleotides in the junction match TRBD2. This clonotype was sampled from a woman between 18 and 29 years old with infectious mononucleosis caused by EBV. Sequencing was performed on EBV YVL epitope tetramer+ CD8+ T cells sorted from PBMCs, taken during acute infectious mononucleosis. The cell subset or site label of this sample denotes: CD8 T cells binding a tetramer with EBV BRLF1 109-117 peptide (YVL-BR). The CDR3 protein is CAGRRTSGRASEQYF. Here is the DNA: TGTGCCGGCAGGCGGACTAGCGGGAGGGCTTCCGAGCAGTACTTC.